This is a list of T cell receptor beta chains from one sample in a study of T cell repertoires in cytomegalovirus infection. TCRdb re-analysed the reads in MiXCR, keeping a single row per CDR3 protein. The profile shows some 320,000 distinct CDR3 sequences, around 9.5% of them singletons. The material sequenced was PBMCs. The receptors stem from a human donor in good health (CMV status not recorded). Some clones in this sample may be carry-over from other donors' samples. The CDR3 runs from the conserved cysteine through the conserved F or W. D genes are given only for firm matches. Size is omitted from some rows. Given values are once, few, many or a class for expanded clones.

d_gene: .
abundance: many
v_gene: TRBV29-1
j_gene: TRBJ2-3
CDR3nt: TGCAGCGTTGAAGGCGCAGGGGTTTGGGGAGATACGCAGTATTTT
CDR3aa: CSVEGAGVWGDTQYF

d_gene: .
abundance: few
v_gene: TRBV7-2
j_gene: TRBJ2-5
CDR3nt: TGTGCCAGCAAATTTTGGAGGCAAGAGACCCAGTACTTC
CDR3aa: CASKFWRQETQYF

d_gene: .
abundance: .
v_gene: TRBV7-3
j_gene: TRBJ2-1
CDR3nt: TGTGCCAGCAGCTCCGCGACTCAGAATGAGCAGTTCTTC
CDR3aa: CASSSATQNEQFF

d_gene: .
abundance: few
v_gene: TRBV6-2/TRBV6-3
j_gene: TRBJ2-7
CDR3nt: TGTGCCAGCAGTTACAGGGGTCCCCAAACAGCCTACGAGCAGTACTTC
CDR3aa: CASSYRGPQTAYEQYF

d_gene: .
abundance: few
v_gene: TRBV7-2
j_gene: TRBJ1-2
CDR3nt: TGTGCCAGCAGCCCCACCCCGACGGGCTACACCTTC
CDR3aa: CASSPTPTGYTF

d_gene: .
abundance: many
v_gene: TRBV10-3
j_gene: TRBJ2-3
CDR3nt: TGTGCCATCAGTGAGTCGGGGAGTATGGCGGGGGCCACAGATACGCAGTATTTT
CDR3aa: CAISESGSMAGATDTQYF

d_gene: TRBD1
abundance: many
v_gene: TRBV20-1
j_gene: TRBJ1-6
CDR3nt: TGCAGTGTTGGGGACAGCTATAATTCACCCCTCCACTTT
CDR3aa: CSVGDSYNSPLHF

d_gene: TRBD1
abundance: few
v_gene: TRBV2
j_gene: TRBJ1-1
CDR3nt: TGTGCCAGCACGACCTCAGGGGGCGCGGGCACTGAAGCTTTCTTT
CDR3aa: CASTTSGGAGTEAFF

d_gene: .
abundance: many
v_gene: TRBV28
j_gene: TRBJ1-2
CDR3nt: TGTGCCAGCAGTCCAGGTGGGCAGGACTTCTATGGCTACACCTTC
CDR3aa: CASSPGGQDFYGYTF

d_gene: TRBD1
abundance: few
v_gene: TRBV15
j_gene: TRBJ2-1
CDR3nt: TGTGCCACCAGCGAGGGACAGTCCTACAATGAGCAGTTCTTC
CDR3aa: CATSEGQSYNEQFF

d_gene: TRBD2
abundance: .
v_gene: TRBV20-1
j_gene: TRBJ2-1
CDR3nt: TGCAGTGCTAGAGTCCGGACTAGGTATGAGCAGTTCTTC
CDR3aa: CSARVRTRYEQFF

d_gene: TRBD1
abundance: .
v_gene: TRBV4-2
j_gene: TRBJ2-7
CDR3nt: TGTGCCAGCAGCCAAGAGTCGACAGGGGGAGGCTACGAGCAGTACTTC
CDR3aa: CASSQESTGGGYEQYF

d_gene: TRBD2
abundance: .
v_gene: TRBV5-6
j_gene: TRBJ2-3
CDR3nt: TGTGCCAGCAGCTTCACTAGCGGGAGGTCGGCAGATACGCAGTATTTT
CDR3aa: CASSFTSGRSADTQYF

d_gene: TRBD1
abundance: .
v_gene: TRBV5-6
j_gene: TRBJ1-2
CDR3nt: TGTGCCAGCAGCCAACTGACGGGACAGGGGGCCGGCTACACCTTC
CDR3aa: CASSQLTGQGAGYTF

d_gene: .
abundance: .
v_gene: TRBV7-3
j_gene: TRBJ1-1
CDR3nt: TGTGCCAGCAGCACTCGGGACGGATATGAAGCTTTCTTT
CDR3aa: CASSTRDGYEAFF

d_gene: .
abundance: few
v_gene: TRBV5-1
j_gene: TRBJ2-3
CDR3nt: TGCGCCAGCAGCTTGGATGGGGGCTCAAATACGCAGTATTTT
CDR3aa: CASSLDGGSNTQYF

d_gene: TRBD1
abundance: few
v_gene: TRBV9
j_gene: TRBJ2-3
CDR3nt: TGTGCCAGCAGCGTACTTGGACAGGGGCAGGGAACAGATACGCAGTATTTT
CDR3aa: CASSVLGQGQGTDTQYF

d_gene: .
abundance: many
v_gene: TRBV19
j_gene: TRBJ1-5
CDR3nt: TGTGCCAGTAGTCACGCCCCGATACAGGGATATAGCAATCAGCCCCAGCATTTT
CDR3aa: CASSHAPIQGYSNQPQHF

d_gene: .
abundance: many
v_gene: TRBV7-8
j_gene: TRBJ1-6
CDR3nt: TGTGCCAGCAGCCTAACAGGACGGAATAATTCACCCCTCCACTTT
CDR3aa: CASSLTGRNNSPLHF

d_gene: .
abundance: many
v_gene: TRBV6-2/TRBV6-3
j_gene: TRBJ2-1
CDR3nt: TGTGCCAGCAGTTACAGCTTGGCGAGGAATGAGCAGTTCTTC
CDR3aa: CASSYSLARNEQFF

d_gene: TRBD1
abundance: many
v_gene: TRBV6-1
j_gene: TRBJ2-2
CDR3nt: TGTGCCAGCAGAGGGGGCGAGGACACCGGGGAGCTGTTTTTT
CDR3aa: CASRGGEDTGELFF

d_gene: .
abundance: .
v_gene: TRBV11-2
j_gene: TRBJ2-5
CDR3nt: TGTGCCAGCAGCTTAGATGGGACCGTGCTGGGTGAAGAGACCCAGTACTTC
CDR3aa: CASSLDGTVLGEETQYF

d_gene: .
abundance: many
v_gene: TRBV5-5
j_gene: TRBJ1-2
CDR3nt: TGTGCCAGCAGCTTGAGGTCCTATGGCTACACCTTC
CDR3aa: CASSLRSYGYTF

d_gene: TRBD2
abundance: few
v_gene: TRBV12-3/TRBV12-4
j_gene: TRBJ2-3
CDR3nt: TGTGCCCTCGGCGGGGGAAACACAGATACGCAGTATTTT
CDR3aa: CALGGGNTDTQYF

d_gene: TRBD2
abundance: few
v_gene: TRBV25-1
j_gene: TRBJ2-1
CDR3nt: TGTGCCAGCACCGGGGGGATAGCGGGAGAATATGAGCAGTTCTTC
CDR3aa: CASTGGIAGEYEQFF

d_gene: TRBD1
abundance: .
v_gene: TRBV20-1
j_gene: TRBJ1-6
CDR3nt: TGCAGTGCTCGGACAGGGATTAATTCACCCCTCCACTTT
CDR3aa: CSARTGINSPLHF

d_gene: .
abundance: few
v_gene: TRBV12-3/TRBV12-4
j_gene: TRBJ1-4
CDR3nt: TGTGCCAGCAGTTTAGTGTCGGGACGAAATCCTCCTACTAATGAAAAACTGTTTTTT
CDR3aa: CASSLVSGRNPPTNEKLFF

d_gene: .
abundance: .
v_gene: TRBV19
j_gene: TRBJ2-3
CDR3nt: TGTGCCAGTAGTGTCTCAGCGGGAGATACGCAGTATTTT
CDR3aa: CASSVSAGDTQYF

d_gene: TRBD1
abundance: many
v_gene: TRBV7-6
j_gene: TRBJ1-6
CDR3nt: TGTGCCAGCAGCTTGGGGCAGGGGGGCGAGATGACAGCACCCCTCCACTTT
CDR3aa: CASSLGQGGEMTAPLHF

d_gene: .
abundance: many
v_gene: TRBV11-2
j_gene: TRBJ2-5
CDR3nt: TGTGCCAGCAGCCCGATTCGGGAGACCCAGTACTTC
CDR3aa: CASSPIRETQYF

d_gene: TRBD1
abundance: few
v_gene: TRBV2
j_gene: TRBJ1-5
CDR3nt: TGTGCCAGCCAGGGGGCGCGGAATCAGCCCCAGCATTTT
CDR3aa: CASQGARNQPQHF

d_gene: .
abundance: few
v_gene: TRBV30
j_gene: TRBJ1-1
CDR3nt: TGTGCCTGGAGTGTACCGCTCATCACTGAAGCTTTCTTT
CDR3aa: CAWSVPLITEAFF

d_gene: TRBD1
abundance: many
v_gene: TRBV12-3/TRBV12-4
j_gene: TRBJ1-4
CDR3nt: TGTGCCAGCAGTTTAGGACAGGGGGCTGGTAATGAAAAACTGTTTTTT
CDR3aa: CASSLGQGAGNEKLFF

d_gene: TRBD2
abundance: many
v_gene: TRBV5-4
j_gene: TRBJ2-5
CDR3nt: TGTGCCAGCATCGACGGCGCGCGGGGGCAAGAGACCCAGTACTTC
CDR3aa: CASIDGARGQETQYF

d_gene: .
abundance: many
v_gene: TRBV7-8
j_gene: TRBJ2-3
CDR3nt: TGTGCCAGCAGACGGGAGTCTAGCACAGATACGCAGTATTTT
CDR3aa: CASRRESSTDTQYF

d_gene: .
abundance: many
v_gene: TRBV24-1
j_gene: TRBJ2-3
CDR3nt: TGTGCCACCAGTGATTATGGAGATACGCAGTATTTT
CDR3aa: CATSDYGDTQYF

d_gene: TRBD1
abundance: many
v_gene: TRBV7-2
j_gene: TRBJ1-3
CDR3nt: TGTGCCAGCAGCTTAACTAGCGGACAGGTCAGCTCTGGAAACACCATATATTTT
CDR3aa: CASSLTSGQVSSGNTIYF

d_gene: TRBD2
abundance: many
v_gene: TRBV6-6
j_gene: TRBJ2-5
CDR3nt: TGTGCCAGCAGTTACACAGATAGCGGGTCTGGGACCCAGTACTTC
CDR3aa: CASSYTDSGSGTQYF

d_gene: TRBD1
abundance: few
v_gene: TRBV2
j_gene: TRBJ2-7
CDR3nt: TGTGCCAGCAGTGATGGGGGGACAGGAGCCTACGAGCAGTACTTC
CDR3aa: CASSDGGTGAYEQYF

d_gene: .
abundance: .
v_gene: TRBV6-2/TRBV6-3
j_gene: TRBJ1-2
CDR3nt: TGTGCCAGCAGTTACTCTTGGAGGGCTCCCAACTATGGCTACACCTTC
CDR3aa: CASSYSWRAPNYGYTF

d_gene: .
abundance: .
v_gene: TRBV12-3/TRBV12-4
j_gene: TRBJ2-7
CDR3nt: TGTGCCAGCAGTTTCGGCGGGGTAAACTCCTACGAGCAGTACTTC
CDR3aa: CASSFGGVNSYEQYF

d_gene: TRBD1
abundance: .
v_gene: TRBV10-3
j_gene: TRBJ1-3
CDR3nt: TGTGCCATCAGTGAGCCCGACAGGGCTGGAAACACCATATATTTT
CDR3aa: CAISEPDRAGNTIYF

d_gene: .
abundance: .
v_gene: TRBV11-2
j_gene: TRBJ1-6
CDR3nt: TGTGCCAGCAGCCGTTATAATTCACCCCTCCACTTT
CDR3aa: CASSRYNSPLHF

d_gene: .
abundance: many
v_gene: TRBV7-3
j_gene: TRBJ1-3
CDR3nt: TGTGCCAGCAGCTTACGGTCCTACAATGGAAACACCATATATTTT
CDR3aa: CASSLRSYNGNTIYF

d_gene: .
abundance: few
v_gene: TRBV11-2
j_gene: TRBJ2-7
CDR3nt: TGTGCCAGCAGCTTTGTAAGGGAGTACGAGCAGTACTTC
CDR3aa: CASSFVREYEQYF

d_gene: .
abundance: many
v_gene: TRBV11-2
j_gene: TRBJ1-1
CDR3nt: TGTGCCAGCAGCTTCCAACGACAGGTGCAAACTGAAGCTTTCTTT
CDR3aa: CASSFQRQVQTEAFF

d_gene: TRBD2
abundance: many
v_gene: TRBV7-6
j_gene: TRBJ2-1
CDR3nt: TGTGCCAGCAGCCCGACTAGCGCCACCAGCTCCTACAATGAGCAGTTCTTC
CDR3aa: CASSPTSATSSYNEQFF

d_gene: .
abundance: many
v_gene: TRBV14
j_gene: TRBJ1-3
CDR3nt: TGTGCCAGCAGCCGGGACATCTCTGGAAACACCATATATTTT
CDR3aa: CASSRDISGNTIYF

d_gene: .
abundance: once
v_gene: TRBV11-2
j_gene: TRBJ2-7
CDR3nt: TGTGCCAGCAGACCCAGGGCGGGGCTGGTACCCTACGAGCAGTACTTC
CDR3aa: CASRPRAGLVPYEQYF

d_gene: TRBD1
abundance: .
v_gene: TRBV6-1
j_gene: TRBJ2-2
CDR3nt: TGTGCCAGCACCCCCGACAGGGGTATGACCGGGGAGCTGTTTTTT
CDR3aa: CASTPDRGMTGELFF

d_gene: .
abundance: few
v_gene: TRBV20-1
j_gene: TRBJ1-1
CDR3nt: TGCAGTGCTAGAGCAGGAGGGATGAACACTGAAGCTTTCTTT
CDR3aa: CSARAGGMNTEAFF